A selection of T cell receptor beta chains follows, all from one sample in a study of T cell responses to AZD1222 COVID-19 vaccine. Clones were read by immunoSEQ multiplex PCR, and TCRdb kept only the in-frame ones, dropping some. The sample gives 120,000 to 150,000 clones, around nine tenths of which show up once; less than 5.5% is in the top ten. The sequencing used peripheral blood, collected on day 0 of AZD1222 vaccination. These receptors came from an adult in good health. Both conserved end residues are part of each CDR3. The D gene is left open where the match is weak. Clone size appears in some rows only: once, few, many, or a class for an expanded clone.

d_call: NA; v_call: TRBV4-1; clone_size: NA; j_call: TRBJ2-1; cdr3_nt: TGCGCCAGCAGCCAGGGAAAGGACGGTTACAATGAGCAGTTCTTC; cdr3_aa: CASSQGKDGYNEQFF
d_call: TRBD1; v_call: TRBV4-2; clone_size: NA; j_call: TRBJ1-1; cdr3_nt: TGTGCCAGCAGCCAAGATGACAGAAGGGACAGGGCCCCAGGCACTGAAGCTTTCTTT; cdr3_aa: CASSQDDRRDRAPGTEAFF
d_call: NA; v_call: TRBV21-1; clone_size: once; j_call: TRBJ2-7; cdr3_nt: TGTGCCAGCAGCCGGGACAGCTACGAGCAGTACTTC; cdr3_aa: CASSRDSYEQYF
d_call: NA; v_call: TRBV6-5; clone_size: once; j_call: TRBJ2-5; cdr3_nt: TGTGCCAGCAGTTACTCGGGGGGGCCGCAAGAGACCCAGTACTTC; cdr3_aa: CASSYSGGPQETQYF
d_call: NA; v_call: TRBV4-2; clone_size: once; j_call: TRBJ2-2; cdr3_nt: TGTGCCAGCAGCCGAGCCGGGACGGAGAACACCGGGGAGCTGTTTTTT; cdr3_aa: CASSRAGTENTGELFF
d_call: TRBD1; v_call: TRBV7-2; clone_size: NA; j_call: TRBJ1-1; cdr3_nt: TGTGCCAGCAGCTCAGTGACAGGGTACACTGAAGCTTTCTTT; cdr3_aa: CASSSVTGYTEAFF
d_call: NA; v_call: TRBV20-1; clone_size: once; j_call: TRBJ2-7; cdr3_nt: TGCAGTGCTAAAGGTGCCTACGAGCAGTACTTC; cdr3_aa: CSAKGAYEQYF
d_call: TRBD2; v_call: TRBV24-1; clone_size: NA; j_call: TRBJ2-1; cdr3_nt: TGTGCCACCAGTGAAGCGGGAGTAAGCGGCAATGAGCAGTTCTTC; cdr3_aa: CATSEAGVSGNEQFF
d_call: NA; v_call: TRBV19; clone_size: NA; j_call: TRBJ1-5; cdr3_nt: TGTGCCAGTAGCCCCGGGGAGTGGAGCAATCAGCCCCAGCATTTT; cdr3_aa: CASSPGEWSNQPQHF
d_call: NA; v_call: TRBV5-1; clone_size: NA; j_call: TRBJ1-5; cdr3_nt: TGCGCCAGCAGCTTGGCCGGGCAGGGAGGGCAGCCCCAGCATTTT; cdr3_aa: CASSLAGQGGQPQHF
d_call: NA; v_call: TRBV11-1; clone_size: NA; j_call: TRBJ2-7; cdr3_nt: TGTGCCAGCAGCTCCACAGGGGGGGGCGAGCAGTACTTC; cdr3_aa: CASSSTGGGEQYF
d_call: NA; v_call: TRBV5-1; clone_size: NA; j_call: TRBJ2-1; cdr3_nt: TGCGCCAGCAGCTTGATGGATTCCTACAATGAGCAGTTCTTC; cdr3_aa: CASSLMDSYNEQFF
d_call: TRBD1; v_call: TRBV9; clone_size: once; j_call: TRBJ1-4; cdr3_nt: TGTGCCAGCAGCGTGGAAGGGACAGGTGGTGAAAAACTGTTTTTT; cdr3_aa: CASSVEGTGGEKLFF
d_call: NA; v_call: TRBV27; clone_size: NA; j_call: TRBJ1-3; cdr3_nt: TGTGCCAGCAGTTTATCGTCTCACTATGGAAACACCATATATTTT; cdr3_aa: CASSLSSHYGNTIYF
d_call: NA; v_call: TRBV4-2; clone_size: few; j_call: TRBJ2-1; cdr3_nt: TGTGCCAGCAGCGCGGACTTTTCCGCCTCCTACAATGAGCAGTTCTTC; cdr3_aa: CASSADFSASYNEQFF
d_call: NA; v_call: TRBV5-5; clone_size: NA; j_call: TRBJ1-2; cdr3_nt: TGTGCCAGCAGCTCCCGGACCCCAACGCGGGGCTACACCTTC; cdr3_aa: CASSSRTPTRGYTF
d_call: TRBD1; v_call: TRBV12-3/TRBV12-4; clone_size: NA; j_call: TRBJ2-7; cdr3_nt: TGTGCCAGCTACGGACAGGGCTTCTCCGAGCAGTACTTC; cdr3_aa: CASYGQGFSEQYF
d_call: NA; v_call: TRBV5-6; clone_size: once; j_call: TRBJ2-7; cdr3_nt: TGTGCCAGCAGCTTGAAAGGGACGGTCAACTACGAGCAGTACTTC; cdr3_aa: CASSLKGTVNYEQYF
d_call: NA; v_call: TRBV5-1; clone_size: NA; j_call: TRBJ1-1; cdr3_nt: TGCGCCAGCAGCCCAACCAGGGGTTCAGCTTTCTTT; cdr3_aa: CASSPTRGSAFF
d_call: NA; v_call: TRBV6-5; clone_size: once; j_call: TRBJ2-5; cdr3_nt: TGTGCCAGCAGTAGCCCTCAGTGGAGGGAGACCCAGTACTTC; cdr3_aa: CASSSPQWRETQYF
d_call: NA; v_call: TRBV29-1; clone_size: NA; j_call: TRBJ1-1; cdr3_nt: TGCAGCGTTAGACCGATGAACACTGAAGCTTTCTTT; cdr3_aa: CSVRPMNTEAFF
d_call: NA; v_call: TRBV28; clone_size: NA; j_call: TRBJ1-2; cdr3_nt: TGTGCCAGCAGCGATCCGGGTGGGGCGGTGGATGGCTACACCTTC; cdr3_aa: CASSDPGGAVDGYTF
d_call: NA; v_call: TRBV28; clone_size: once; j_call: TRBJ2-3; cdr3_nt: TGTGCCAGCAGGGGGGGTTCTAGCACAGATACGCAGTATTTT; cdr3_aa: CASRGGSSTDTQYF
d_call: NA; v_call: TRBV7-6; clone_size: NA; j_call: TRBJ1-2; cdr3_nt: TGTGCCAGCAGCTTAGTCCCCAATGGAAACTATGGCTACACCTTC; cdr3_aa: CASSLVPNGNYGYTF
d_call: NA; v_call: TRBV9; clone_size: NA; j_call: TRBJ2-2; cdr3_nt: TGTGCCAGCAGCGACACAGGGTTCACCGGGGAGCTGTTTTTT; cdr3_aa: CASSDTGFTGELFF
d_call: NA; v_call: TRBV4-3; clone_size: NA; j_call: TRBJ1-6; cdr3_nt: TGCGCCAGCAGCCGGGACTCCGTAGATTCACCCCTCCACTTT; cdr3_aa: CASSRDSVDSPLHF
d_call: NA; v_call: TRBV5-1; clone_size: NA; j_call: TRBJ1-1; cdr3_nt: TGCGCCAGCAGGTCCGGGGAGGGTAGCACTGAAGCTTTCTTT; cdr3_aa: CASRSGEGSTEAFF
d_call: NA; v_call: TRBV4-3; clone_size: NA; j_call: TRBJ1-3; cdr3_nt: TGCGCCAGCAGCCAAGTTTACGGACAACTCACCTCTGGAAACACCATATATTTT; cdr3_aa: CASSQVYGQLTSGNTIYF
d_call: TRBD2; v_call: TRBV28; clone_size: NA; j_call: TRBJ2-7; cdr3_nt: TGTGCCACTACTAGGGGAGGCCCGGGAGGCGAGCAGTACTTC; cdr3_aa: CATTRGGPGGEQYF
d_call: NA; v_call: TRBV6-1; clone_size: NA; j_call: TRBJ1-6; cdr3_nt: TGTGCCAGCAGTGAAGGGAGACATTCACCCCTCCACTTT; cdr3_aa: CASSEGRHSPLHF
d_call: NA; v_call: TRBV2; clone_size: few; j_call: TRBJ2-5; cdr3_nt: TGTGCCAGCAGTGTAAGGGGGACCCAGTACTTC; cdr3_aa: CASSVRGTQYF
d_call: NA; v_call: TRBV5-4; clone_size: NA; j_call: TRBJ1-5; cdr3_nt: TGTGCCAGCAGCTCCGGGGGGGATCAGCCCCAGCATTTT; cdr3_aa: CASSSGGDQPQHF
d_call: TRBD1; v_call: TRBV6-5; clone_size: NA; j_call: TRBJ2-1; cdr3_nt: TGTGCCAGCAGTTACTCGCCGGGACAGGGGATCAATGAGCAGTTCTTC; cdr3_aa: CASSYSPGQGINEQFF
d_call: NA; v_call: TRBV15; clone_size: NA; j_call: TRBJ2-7; cdr3_nt: TGTGCCACCAGCAGAGATAGGGCCAGCTCCTACGAGCAGTACTTC; cdr3_aa: CATSRDRASSYEQYF
d_call: NA; v_call: TRBV12-5; clone_size: few; j_call: TRBJ2-3; cdr3_nt: TGTGCTAGTGGCCACCTTGGGACTTTTAGCACAGATACGCAGTATTTT; cdr3_aa: CASGHLGTFSTDTQYF
d_call: NA; v_call: TRBV18; clone_size: NA; j_call: TRBJ2-7; cdr3_nt: TGTGCCAGCTCACCCAACGGAAGGACGGATGGCTCCTACGAGCAGTACTTC; cdr3_aa: CASSPNGRTDGSYEQYF
d_call: NA; v_call: TRBV11-1; clone_size: NA; j_call: TRBJ2-3; cdr3_nt: TGTGCCAGCAGACCTTCGTTGGGGGAGGATACGCAGTATTTT; cdr3_aa: CASRPSLGEDTQYF
d_call: NA; v_call: TRBV7-6; clone_size: once; j_call: TRBJ1-5; cdr3_nt: TGTGCCAGCAGCTTAGCGGTGGGGAGCGGGGGGCCCCAGCATTTT; cdr3_aa: CASSLAVGSGGPQHF
d_call: TRBD2; v_call: TRBV27; clone_size: NA; j_call: TRBJ2-3; cdr3_nt: TGTGCCAGCAGCCTTGCCGGGGGGGTTTTGACAGATACGCAGTATTTT; cdr3_aa: CASSLAGGVLTDTQYF
d_call: NA; v_call: TRBV9; clone_size: NA; j_call: TRBJ2-3; cdr3_nt: TGTGCCAGCAGCGTAGTTGGGGATACGCAGTATTTT; cdr3_aa: CASSVVGDTQYF
d_call: TRBD1; v_call: TRBV10-3; clone_size: NA; j_call: TRBJ1-1; cdr3_nt: TGTGCCATCAGTGGCAAGTTATCCGGGACAGGGTACCCTGAAGCTTTCTTT; cdr3_aa: CAISGKLSGTGYPEAFF
d_call: TRBD2; v_call: TRBV6-5; clone_size: NA; j_call: TRBJ2-1; cdr3_nt: TGTGCCAGCAAGTTCGTAGCGGGGGCCCCCAATGAGCAGTTCTTC; cdr3_aa: CASKFVAGAPNEQFF
d_call: NA; v_call: TRBV6-2/TRBV6-3; clone_size: medium-sized; j_call: TRBJ2-7; cdr3_nt: TGTGCCAGCAGCACAAGAATGAAACCCAGAGGCGAGCAGTACTTC; cdr3_aa: CASSTRMKPRGEQYF
d_call: TRBD2; v_call: TRBV6-6; clone_size: once; j_call: TRBJ2-5; cdr3_nt: TGTGCCAGCAGGCGGAGCGGGGGGAACCAAGAGACCCAGTACTTC; cdr3_aa: CASRRSGGNQETQYF
d_call: NA; v_call: TRBV5-1; clone_size: NA; j_call: TRBJ1-1; cdr3_nt: TGCGCCAGCAGCTTGGTGGGGCAGGCGAACACTGAAGCTTTCTTT; cdr3_aa: CASSLVGQANTEAFF
d_call: TRBD2; v_call: TRBV10-3; clone_size: NA; j_call: TRBJ2-7; cdr3_nt: TGTGCCATCAGGACGGGACTAGGGGCCCAAGAGCAGTACTTC; cdr3_aa: CAIRTGLGAQEQYF
d_call: NA; v_call: TRBV12-5; clone_size: NA; j_call: TRBJ1-1; cdr3_nt: TGTGCTAGTGCCAGAGACAGCACAATTGAAGCTTTCTTT; cdr3_aa: CASARDSTIEAFF
d_call: NA; v_call: TRBV2; clone_size: NA; j_call: TRBJ1-3; cdr3_nt: TGTGCCAGCAGTGAAGGAATGGGGGCTGGAAACACCATATATTTT; cdr3_aa: CASSEGMGAGNTIYF
d_call: NA; v_call: TRBV10-3; clone_size: NA; j_call: TRBJ1-1; cdr3_nt: TGTGCCATCAGGGGAGGCACTGAAGCTTTCTTT; cdr3_aa: CAIRGGTEAFF
d_call: TRBD1; v_call: TRBV5-4; clone_size: NA; j_call: TRBJ2-3; cdr3_nt: TGTGCCAGCAGCGTCCAGGGGGCGCAAACAGATACGCAGTATTTT; cdr3_aa: CASSVQGAQTDTQYF
d_call: NA; v_call: TRBV6-2/TRBV6-3; clone_size: NA; j_call: TRBJ1-1; cdr3_nt: TGTGCCAGCAGTTCCCCGTCAGGGGAAGCGACTGAAGCTTTCTTT; cdr3_aa: CASSSPSGEATEAFF
d_call: NA; v_call: TRBV10-3; clone_size: NA; j_call: TRBJ2-1; cdr3_nt: TGTGCCATCAGGACAGTCTCCTACAATGAGCAGTTCTTC; cdr3_aa: CAIRTVSYNEQFF
d_call: NA; v_call: TRBV7-2; clone_size: NA; j_call: TRBJ1-2; cdr3_nt: TGTGCCAGCAGCTTAGACCGGAGTCTATTCTATGGCTACACCTTC; cdr3_aa: CASSLDRSLFYGYTF
d_call: TRBD1; v_call: TRBV7-2; clone_size: NA; j_call: TRBJ1-2; cdr3_nt: TGTGCCAGCAGCTTAAGACCTTTGGGACAGGGGTTCGGCTACACCTTC; cdr3_aa: CASSLRPLGQGFGYTF
d_call: NA; v_call: TRBV20-1; clone_size: NA; j_call: TRBJ2-1; cdr3_nt: TGCAGTGCTAGTAACTGGGCCAAAGGCTACAATGAGCAGTTCTTC; cdr3_aa: CSASNWAKGYNEQFF
d_call: NA; v_call: TRBV3-1/TRBV3-2; clone_size: NA; j_call: TRBJ2-7; cdr3_nt: TGTGCCAGCAGCCCCCGGGGTTGGTCCTACGAGCAGTACTTC; cdr3_aa: CASSPRGWSYEQYF
d_call: NA; v_call: TRBV27; clone_size: NA; j_call: TRBJ2-2; cdr3_nt: TGTGCCAGCAGTTTCTTGAAAACAGGGTCGAACACCGGGGAGCTGTTTTTT; cdr3_aa: CASSFLKTGSNTGELFF
d_call: NA; v_call: TRBV29-1; clone_size: NA; j_call: TRBJ1-1; cdr3_nt: TGCAGCGTTGAAGGAGGCCGCGGACCCCAGAGAATCTTT; cdr3_aa: CSVEGGRGPQRIF
d_call: NA; v_call: TRBV27; clone_size: NA; j_call: TRBJ2-3; cdr3_nt: TGTGCCAGCAGGATGACAGGCATGACAGATACGCAGTATTTT; cdr3_aa: CASRMTGMTDTQYF